Presented here are 18 T cell receptor beta chains from one specimen sequenced in a study of cytomegalovirus exposure and HLA in healthy donors. The PCR used 60 Vbeta and 13 Jbeta primers. This table comes from immunoSEQ multiplex PCR, and its TCRdb copy is limited to in-frame clones, with some not included. Of approximately 100,000 clones listed, 76% are singletons. Sequences were obtained from PBMCs. These receptors were collected from a man aged 35-49 years in good health and CMV-seronegative.

The chain uses TRBV4-3 and TRBJ2-3; 12 bases align to TRBD1. Losses at the gene ends were 4 bases for V and 4 bases for J; bases not matched to a gene: 9. Germline loops: CDR1 LGHNA, CDR2 YSLEER. The CDR3 has 17 amino acids. In DNA form, the CDR3 reads TGCGCCAGCAGCCTGACAGGGACAGGGGGCGAAGCAGATACGCAGTATTTT. Protein sequence: CASSLTGTGGEADTQYF.

The chain carries TRBV11-3 and TRBJ1-2, with D possibly being TRBD1 (5 bases). V lost 2 bases, J lost 6 bases, and 10 bases lay in between. The germline gives CDR1 SGHNT, CDR2 YENEEA. CDR3 length equals 13 residues. This CDR3 is CASSLQGSDGYTF. The CDR3 DNA is TGTGCCAGCAGCTTACAGGGAAGTGATGGCTACACCTTC.

The chain has TRBV5-1 and TRBJ2-2; the D gene is possibly TRBD2 (5 bases). V lost 2 bases and J 6 bases, leaving 11 bases between the germline ends. Germline assignment: CDR1 SGHRS and CDR2 YFSETQ. The CDR3 is made up of 14 amino acids. The CDR3 here is CASSFSSRAGELFF. CDR3 bases: TGCGCCAGCAGCTTCTCCTCGCGGGCCGGGGAGCTGTTTTTT. The entire variable domain, with the rest obtained from reference TRBV5-1 and TRBJ2-2, is as follows: KAGVTQTPRYLIKTRGQQVTLSCSPISGHRSVSWYQQTPGQGLQFLFEYFSETQRNKGNFPGRFSGRQFSNSRSEMNVSTLELGDSALYLCASSFSSRAGELFFGEGSRLTVL.

The CDR3 DNA is TGTGCCAGCTCACCAATGGACAGGGGGCCAGAGACCCAGTACTTC. Protein: CASSPMDRGPETQYF. The chain is built from TRBV18 and TRBJ2-5, with TRBD1 matching over 11 bases. The J segment lost 4 bases and the V segment lost 2 bases, leaving 3 bases of the junction unmatched. CDR3 length: 15 amino acids. In germline, CDR1 is KGHSH, CDR2 LQKENI.

CDR3 DNA sequence: TGTGCCACCAGCCGAAGACAGGGGTACAATGAGCAGTTCTTC. Translation gives CATSRRQGYNEQFF. The chain combines TRBV15 with TRBJ2-1, with 8 bases aligning to TRBD1. The germline gives CDR1 LNHNV, CDR2 YYDKDF (reference sequence). The CDR3 loop spans 14 amino acids. The J segment lost 4 bases and the V segment lost 5 bases, leaving 4 bases of the junction unmatched.

V and J are TRBV10-3 and TRBJ2-5, with D tentatively TRBD1 (6 bases). V was shortened by 7 bases and J by 3 bases, with 12 bases between the two germline ends. The CDR3 has 13 amino acids. Germline CDR1 and CDR2: ENHRY and SYGVKD. CDR3 sequence reads: CAIKGPGEETQYF. The CDR3 DNA reads as TGTGCCATCAAGGGTCCAGGGGAAGAGACCCAGTACTTC.

The chain employs TRBV5-4 and TRBJ1-3; TRBD1 aligns across 7 bases. The CDR3 runs to 12 residues. Trimming took 4 bases from V and 11 from J; bases not matched to a gene: 6. Per the germline V gene, CDR1 is SGHNT and CDR2 is YYREEE (reference sequence). CDR3 in DNA: TGTGCCAGCAGCCTACCGGGACAGCCCATATATTTT. This gives the protein CASSLPGQPIYF.

The rearrangement joins TRBV28 to TRBJ2-1; D call uncertain. The CDR3 runs 15 residues. V was trimmed by 8 bases and J by 1 base, leaving 15 bases between them. The germline V gene encodes CDR1 MDHEN and CDR2 SYDVKM. The CDR3 protein is CASSPDAGSYNEQFF. CDR3 sequence (DNA): TGTGCCAGCTCACCCGACGCAGGATCCTACAATGAGCAGTTCTTC. Looking up the rest from reference TRBV28 and TRBJ2-1 gives the full variable domain: DVKVTQSSRYLVKRTGEKVFLECVQDMDHENMFWYRQDPGLGLRLIYFSYDVKMKEKGDIPEGYSVSREKKERFSLILESASTNQTSMYLCASSPDAGSYNEQFFGPGTRLTVL.

CDR3 region: CAISESKGQALHF. The CDR3 DNA sequence: TGTGCCATCAGTGAGTCGAAGGGGCAGGCCCTCCACTTT. The chain is built from TRBV10-3 and TRBJ1-6, with D perhaps matching TRBD1 (5 bases). Trimming removed 0 bases from V and 14 bases from J, with 11 bases in between. The CDR3 loop spans 13 amino acids. From germline, CDR1 is ENHRY and CDR2 SYGVKD.

V usage is TRBV11-3 and J usage is TRBJ2-1; 8 bases are a match to TRBD2. The CDR3 is made up of 14 amino acids. Trimming at V came to 2 bases and at J to 8 bases, leaving 5 bases not matched to a gene. From germline, CDR1 is SGHNT and CDR2 YENEEA. The DNA for the CDR3 is TGTGCCAGCAGCTTAAGCCGGGAGGGCCATGAGCAGTTCTTC. As protein: CASSLSREGHEQFF.

This clone was picked up a small number of times. The V and J genes are TRBV7-2 and TRBJ2-1; tentative D call: TRBD2 (6 bases). Trimming shortened V by 5 bases and J by 4 bases, and 12 bases separated the two germline ends. This CDR3 region has 14 residues. Germline loops: CDR1 SGHTA, CDR2 FQGNSA. CDR3 nucleotide sequence: TGTGCCAGCAGCCAACTAGGAGGGTACAATGAGCAGTTCTTC. Its protein product is CASSQLGGYNEQFF. The full variable domain, completed using reference TRBV7-2 and TRBJ2-1, is GAGVSQSPSNKVTEKGKDVELRCDPISGHTALYWYRQSLGQGLEFLIYFQGNSAPDKSGLPSDRFSAERTGGSVSTLTIQRTQQEDSAVYLCASSQLGGYNEQFFGPGTRLTVL.

This clone was recorded a few times. The chain uses TRBV5-6 and TRBJ2-7; tentative D call: TRBD2 (5 bases). V lost 2 bases and J 2 bases, leaving 8 bases between the germline ends. The V gene's germline CDR1 is SGHDT and CDR2 YYEEEE. This CDR3 contains 13 residues. The CDR3 sequence is CASSFEGPYEQYF. DNA of the CDR3: TGTGCCAGCAGCTTTGAGGGCCCCTACGAGCAGTACTTC.

V and J are TRBV9 and TRBJ2-7, with TRBD2 identical over 10 bases. V lost 0 bases, J lost 6 bases, and 9 bases stayed unmatched. Looked up from germline, CDR1 is SGDLS and CDR2 is YYNGEE. The CDR3 runs to 16 residues. The CDR3 protein is CASSVGSGGPGVEQYF. CDR3 nucleotides: TGTGCCAGCAGCGTAGGTAGCGGGGGGCCAGGGGTCGAGCAGTACTTC.

The V gene is TRBV6-5, the J gene TRBJ2-5, with 9 nucleotides matching TRBD1. Trimming cost V 6 bases and J 5 bases; bases outside gene matches: 10. The CDR3 is 15 amino acids. Germline assignment: CDR1 MNHEY and CDR2 SVGAGI. CDR3 coding DNA: TGTGCCAGCAGGTACCTGACAGGGGGTGATGAGACCCAGTACTTC. This encodes CASRYLTGGDETQYF.

This clone was detected a few times. The genes are TRBV7-8 and TRBJ2-3, with TRBD1 identical over 7 bases. Germline V lookup: CDR1 SGHVS, CDR2 FQNEAQ. This CDR3 is built from 18 residues. V shed 4 bases, J shed 1 base, and the junction held 14 bases outside the gene matches. The CDR3 DNA reads as TGTGCCAGCAGCTACGTGCGACAGGGACGATTAGGCACAGATACGCAGTATTTT. Its protein product is CASSYVRQGRLGTDTQYF.

This chain connects TRBV19 to TRBJ2-7; 9 bases map to TRBD2. The J segment lost 3 bases and the V segment lost 6 bases, leaving 12 bases of the junction unmatched. There are 16 residues in the CDR3. Germline values: CDR1 LNHDA, CDR2 SQIVND (reference sequence). The DNA of the CDR3 is TGTGCCAGTAGGGAGGCTATACGGCGGGGGGGCTACGAGCAGTACGTC. It specifies CASREAIRRGGYEQYV.

V gene TRBV5-8 combines with J gene TRBJ2-7; weak D call: TRBD1 (6 bases). The germline V gene has CDR1 SGHTS and CDR2 YDEGEE. V gave up 5 bases and J gave up 7 bases, with 22 bases separating them. This CDR3 comprises 15 residues. The CDR3 coding sequence is TGTGCCAGCAGTCCTTCAGGGGATCCCAGAGAAGAGCAGTACGTC. It yields the protein CASSPSGDPREEQYV.

The J gene is TRBJ1-2, the V gene TRBV2; D is perhaps TRBD1 (6 bases). The CDR3 runs to 14 residues. The germline V gene encodes CDR1 SNHLY and CDR2 FYNNEI. The ends were cut back, 5 bases at V and 1 base at J, with 11 bases in the middle. This chain's CDR3 is CASSWDMNNYGYTF. CDR3 DNA: TGTGCCAGCAGTTGGGACATGAATAACTATGGCTACACCTTC.